Following are 29 T cell receptor beta chains from one sample sequenced in a study of blood T cell repertoires in COVID-19. The table came from immunoSEQ multiplex PCR; TCRdb's copy has only in-frame clones and leaves some out. The table shows approximately 200,000 clones, with about 81% occurring only once. The sequenced sample consisted of peripheral blood. The receptors shown here come from a woman over 75 with COVID-19, enrolled during active disease.

This sequence joins TRBV30 and TRBJ2-1, with D possibly being TRBD1 (6 bases). Between the trimmed V and J ends, which lost 2 bases and 7 bases, there was a span of 9 bases. CDR1 and CDR2 (germline): GTSNPN, SVGIG (reference sequence). The CDR3 is 12 residues long. The CDR3 DNA reads as TGTGCCTGGAGTAGACAGGCGAATGAGCAGTTCTTC. This sequence encodes CAWSRQANEQFF.

The rearrangement uses TRBV5-6 and TRBJ2-7; D may be TRBD2 (5 bases). CDR1 is SGHDT, CDR2 YYEEEE, per germline. CDR3 length: 14 amino acids. V lost 5 bases and J 7 bases, leaving 19 bases between the germline ends. CDR3 coding DNA: TGTGCCAGCAGTTCGATTTCCATCTGGGAGGAGCAGTACTTC. Translating it yields CASSSISIWEEQYF. Looking up the rest from reference TRBV5-6 and TRBJ2-7 gives the full variable domain: DAGVTQSPTHLIKTRGQQVTLRCSPKSGHDTVSWYQQALGQGPQFIFQYYEEEERQRGNFPDRFSGHQFPNYSSELNVNALLLGDSALYLCASSSISIWEEQYFGPGTRLTVT.

The rearrangement links TRBV11-2 to TRBJ2-1; 13 bases are a match to TRBD2. Trimming at V came to 1 base and at J to 8 bases, leaving 14 bases not matched to a gene. The CDR3 sequence is 19 residues long. CDR1 is SGHAT and CDR2 is FQNNGV in the germline V gene. This chain's CDR3 is CASSLVGTSGILIRDEQFF. The CDR3 DNA reads TGTGCCAGCAGCTTAGTTGGGACTAGCGGGATTCTAATTAGGGATGAGCAGTTCTTC.

J is TRBJ2-1 and V is TRBV20-1, with a weak D call TRBD2 (5 bases). This CDR3 contains 14 residues. The germline CDR1 and CDR2 sequences are DFQATT and SNEGSKA (reference sequence). The germline V and J ends were trimmed by 3 bases and 3 bases, with 12 bases remaining between them. CDR3 amino acids: CSASLRAGYNEQFF. The CDR3 nucleotides read TGCAGTGCTAGTCTGCGGGCTGGCTACAATGAGCAGTTCTTC.

The genes are TRBV6-5 and TRBJ1-3; possibly TRBD1 for D (6 bases). Trimming removed 4 bases from V and 2 bases from J, with 12 bases in between. Germline CDR1 is MNHEY and CDR2 is SVGAGI. The CDR3 runs to 15 residues. The CDR3: CASSFGGATGNTIYF. The CDR3 bases are TGTGCCAGCAGTTTTGGGGGGGCAACTGGAAACACCATATATTTT.

This clone appeared a few times. The gene calls are TRBV3-1 (or the pseudogene TRBV3-2) and TRBJ2-2, with D perhaps TRBD1 (6 bases). Trimming took off 1 base at V and 4 bases at J, with 10 bases between the two ends. The CDR3 contains 15 residues. Germline assignment: CDR1 LGHDT and CDR2 YNNKEL (reference sequence). CDR3 coding DNA: TGTGCCAGCAGCCAAGCAGGGGCTGGCACCGGGGAGCTGTTTTTT. Translated: CASSQAGAGTGELFF.

DNA for the CDR3: TGTGCCAGCAGTGAAGGCTGGCGGTTGAACACTGAAGCTTTCTTT. Its protein is CASSEGWRLNTEAFF. This chain connects TRBV2 to TRBJ1-1, with D uncertain. V was clipped by 1 base and J by 0 bases, with 9 bases between them. The CDR3 is 15 amino acids. Germline CDR1 reads SNHLY; CDR2 reads FYNNEI.

The rearrangement joins TRBV7-9 to TRBJ2-2; 7 bases are a match to TRBD1. The CDR3 totals 15 residues. V shed 1 base and J 5 bases; nucleotides not matched to a gene: 4. Per germline, CDR1 SEHNR and CDR2 FQNEAQ (reference sequence). CDR3 in DNA: TGTGCCAGCAGCTTAGGACAGGGTTGGACCGGGGAGCTGTTTTTT. This sequence encodes CASSLGQGWTGELFF.

The chain employs TRBV24-1 and TRBJ2-3, with 8 positions matching TRBD2. The CDR3 runs 16 residues. Germline V gene lookup returns CDR1 KGHDR and CDR2 SFDVKD. The V gene end was trimmed by 5 bases and the J gene end by 6 bases; junction bases not matched to a gene: 12. CDR3 nucleotide sequence: TGTGCCACCAGTGCTAATGGGCGGGGGGCCGCTGATACGCAGTATTTT. This encodes CATSANGRGAADTQYF.

The V gene is TRBV5-5, the J gene TRBJ2-1; 11 bases match TRBD1. V lost 0 bases, J lost 10 bases, and 12 bases stayed unmatched. CDR3 length: 17 residues. CDR1 SGHKS and CDR2 YYEKEE come from the germline V gene (reference sequence). The DNA for the CDR3 is TGTGCCAGCAGCTTGGTCCCCGTCGGACAGGGGGCCTTAGAGCAGTTCTTC. Translated: CASSLVPVGQGALEQFF.

This clone came up a few times. This sequence joins TRBV9 and TRBJ2-7; the D gene is possibly TRBD2 (6 bases). V was shortened by 0 bases and J by 3 bases, with 16 bases between the two germline ends. The CDR3 consists of 16 residues. CDR1 is SGDLS and CDR2 is YYNGEE in the germline V gene. The chain's CDR3 is CASSVGPGRTDYEQYF. The CDR3, as DNA: TGTGCCAGCAGCGTAGGTCCCGGGAGAACGGACTACGAGCAGTACTTC.

The chain couples TRBV28 to TRBJ2-5; D may be TRBD2 (5 bases). The germline V gene encodes CDR1 MDHEN and CDR2 SYDVKM. Trimming stripped 4 bases from V and 5 bases from J, with 8 bases between. There are 12 residues in the CDR3. In DNA, the CDR3 is TGTGCCAGCAGTTCCGGGATGGAGACCCAGTACTTC. This sequence encodes CASSSGMETQYF. Using reference TRBV28 and TRBJ2-5 for the parts outside the CDR3, the full variable domain is DVKVTQSSRYLVKRTGEKVFLECVQDMDHENMFWYRQDPGLGLRLIYFSYDVKMKEKGDIPEGYSVSREKKERFSLILESASTNQTSMYLCASSSGMETQYFGPGTRLLVL.

J is TRBJ2-1 and V is TRBV6-6; D gene uncertain. Trimming removed 0 bases at V and 2 bases at J, with 5 bases between. The CDR3 is 14 residues long. CDR1 and CDR2 from the germline V gene are MNHNY and SVGAGI (reference sequence). The CDR3, as DNA: TGTGCCAGCAGTTACTCAGAGCCCTACAATGAGCAGTTCTTC. Translating gives CASSYSEPYNEQFF.

This clone has a single count. This chain links TRBV30 with TRBJ1-4; 7 bases map to TRBD1. The ends lost 4 bases at V and 0 bases at J; junction bases unmatched: 2. This CDR3 has 14 amino acids. The germline CDR1 and CDR2 sequences are GTSNPN and SVGIG (reference sequence). The CDR3 is CAWTQGATNEKLFF. As DNA, the CDR3 is TGTGCCTGGACCCAGGGGGCAACTAATGAAAAACTGTTTTTT.

V usage is TRBV28 and J usage is TRBJ1-5; 7 bases line up with TRBD1. CDR1 is MDHEN and CDR2 is SYDVKM in the germline V gene. CDR3 length: 13 amino acids. The V gene end was trimmed by 8 bases and the J gene end by 9 bases; junction bases not matched to a gene: 10. CDR3 coding DNA: TGTGCCAGCCATTCTCGGAACAGGGGGCCCCAGCATTTT. Its translation: CASHSRNRGPQHF. The full variable domain, with the rest looked up from reference TRBV28 and TRBJ1-5, is DVKVTQSSRYLVKRTGEKVFLECVQDMDHENMFWYRQDPGLGLRLIYFSYDVKMKEKGDIPEGYSVSREKKERFSLILESASTNQTSMYLCASHSRNRGPQHFGDGTRLSIL.

The chain combines TRBV27 with TRBJ2-7, with no clear D. This CDR3 is built from 13 residues. V dropped 5 bases and J dropped 4 bases, with 12 bases sitting between them. The germline gives CDR1 MNHEY, CDR2 SMNVEV (reference sequence). Here the CDR3 reads CASSPRSGYEQYF. The CDR3 DNA reads TGTGCCAGCAGTCCCAGGTCCGGATACGAGCAGTACTTC.

DNA for the CDR3: TGTGCCAGCAGCTTAGATGCGGCAAGAGGTAACGAGCAGTACTTC. The encoded protein is CASSLDAARGNEQYF. The chain is built from TRBV11-3 and TRBJ2-7; D is unclear. This CDR3 has 15 amino acids. V lost 0 bases and J 5 bases, leaving 14 bases between the germline ends. Germline values: CDR1 SGHNT, CDR2 YENEEA.

The CDR3 here is CASSSHSGLAGGWEYF. CDR3 in DNA: TGTGCCAGCAGTTCCCACTCGGGACTAGCGGGAGGGTGGGAGTATTTT. The chain joins TRBV28 to TRBJ2-3, with 16 bases fitting TRBD2. The CDR3 is 16 residues long. V was pared by 4 bases and J by 13 bases, with 11 bases of the junction left unmatched. Per germline, CDR1 MDHEN and CDR2 SYDVKM.

This chain connects TRBV5-6 to TRBJ2-7; the match to TRBD2 covers 11 bases. This CDR3 region has 17 residues. V gave up 3 bases and J gave up 1 base; unmatched junction bases: 9. Germline CDR1 is SGHDT and CDR2 is YYEEEE. The CDR3 is CASSSGPSGRISYEQYF. For the CDR3, the DNA is TGTGCCAGCAGCTCTGGCCCTAGCGGGAGGATTTCCTACGAGCAGTACTTC.

This chain's CDR3 is CASSLVLAGGYEQYF. CDR3 nucleotides: TGCGCCAGCAGCTTGGTTCTAGCGGGAGGCTACGAGCAGTACTTC. The rearrangement links TRBV5-1 to TRBJ2-7; 11 bases are a match to TRBD2. V dropped 0 bases and J dropped 3; count of bases not matched to a gene: 2. The CDR3 runs 15 residues. Germline-derived CDR1 and CDR2 are SGHRS and YFSETQ.

This clone was counted a single time. The rearrangement joins TRBV28 to TRBJ2-5, with a tentative D call TRBD2 (6 bases). The length of the CDR3 is 14 residues. Germline loops: CDR1 MDHEN, CDR2 SYDVKM. V was pared by 2 bases and J by 4 bases, with 11 bases between. The CDR3, as DNA: TGTGCCAGCAGTTTAATAGGCGGGACAGAGACCCAGTACTTC. Translation: CASSLIGGTETQYF.

J is TRBJ1-1 and V is TRBV9; D remains ambiguous. V lost 0 bases and J lost 5, with 14 bases in between. CDR1 and CDR2 (germline): SGDLS, YYNGEE. The length of the CDR3 is 15 residues. The CDR3 loop reads CASSVDSGQGTEAFF. The CDR3 DNA follows: TGTGCCAGCAGCGTAGATTCAGGCCAAGGAACTGAAGCTTTCTTT.

The rearrangement links TRBV7-8 to TRBJ2-1; D unresolved. This CDR3 has 14 amino acids. Germline lookup yields CDR1 SGHVS and CDR2 FQNEAQ. The V end was cut by 1 base, the J end by 8 bases, with 12 bases between. The CDR3 DNA sequence: TGTGCCAGCAGCTTAGTGGCTAGAGGCTATGAGCAGTTCTTC. This gives the protein CASSLVARGYEQFF.

The rearrangement joins TRBV29-1 to TRBJ2-1; 11 nucleotides line up with TRBD2. The CDR3 contains 18 residues. Germline lookup yields CDR1 SQVTM and CDR2 ANQGSEA. V was pared by 8 bases and J by 0 bases, with 15 bases of the junction left unmatched. DNA of the CDR3: TGCAGCTCTACCCCTAGCGGGAGGACCGCGAGCTCCTACAATGAGCAGTTCTTC. Translated, it gives CSSTPSGRTASSYNEQFF.

The chain couples TRBV30 to TRBJ2-7, with 9 bases identical to TRBD2. The trim removed 2 bases at V and 3 bases at J, leaving 5 bases unmatched. From germline, CDR1 is GTSNPN and CDR2 SVGIG (reference sequence). CDR3 length: 14 amino acids. The CDR3 DNA reads as TGTGCCTGGAGTATAGATAGCGGGGGCTACGAGCAGTACTTC. Encoded protein: CAWSIDSGGYEQYF.

CDR3 sequence reads: CASSLAGNTEAFF. The CDR3 DNA reads TGTGCCAGCAGCCTGGCAGGCAACACTGAAGCTTTCTTT. V is TRBV2 and J is TRBJ1-1; D is undetermined. The CDR3 has 13 residues. Per germline, CDR1 SNHLY and CDR2 FYNNEI. Trimming pared 6 bases from V and 2 bases from J, leaving 10 bases between.

The rearrangement uses TRBV27 and TRBJ2-7; 7 positions match TRBD1. The V gene end was trimmed by 5 bases and the J gene end by 3 bases; junction bases not matched to a gene: 7. The V gene's germline CDR1 is MNHEY and CDR2 SMNVEV (reference sequence). The length of the CDR3 is 14 residues. CDR3 nucleotide sequence: TGTGCCAGCAGTCCGACAGGGAAGGGCTACGAGCAGTACTTC. Amino acids: CASSPTGKGYEQYF.

The V and J genes are TRBV15 and TRBJ2-6; no clear D. The CDR3 sequence is 17 residues long. The ends were cut back, 0 bases at V and 4 bases at J, with 13 bases in the middle. Germline CDR1 and CDR2: LNHNV and YYDKDF (reference sequence). In nucleotides, the CDR3 is TGTGCCACCAGCAGAGATCTTGCCGGGTCCGGGGCCAACGTCCTGACTTTC. It translates to CATSRDLAGSGANVLTF. The full variable domain, completed using reference TRBV15 and TRBJ2-6, is DAMVIQNPRYQVTQFGKPVTLSCSQTLNHNVMYWYQQKSSQAPKLLFHYYDKDFNNEADTPDNFQSRRPNTSFCFLDIRSPGLGDTAMYLCATSRDLAGSGANVLTFGAGSRLTVL.

V and J are TRBV5-5 and TRBJ2-2; TRBD2 might be the D (6 bases). V shed 4 bases and J shed 4 bases, with 17 bases lying between them. Per the germline V gene, CDR1 is SGHKS and CDR2 is YYEKEE (reference sequence). The CDR3 has 16 residues. The CDR3 is CASSPLEGRPTGELFF. The CDR3 DNA is TGTGCCAGCAGCCCCCTCGAGGGGAGGCCCACCGGGGAGCTGTTTTTT.